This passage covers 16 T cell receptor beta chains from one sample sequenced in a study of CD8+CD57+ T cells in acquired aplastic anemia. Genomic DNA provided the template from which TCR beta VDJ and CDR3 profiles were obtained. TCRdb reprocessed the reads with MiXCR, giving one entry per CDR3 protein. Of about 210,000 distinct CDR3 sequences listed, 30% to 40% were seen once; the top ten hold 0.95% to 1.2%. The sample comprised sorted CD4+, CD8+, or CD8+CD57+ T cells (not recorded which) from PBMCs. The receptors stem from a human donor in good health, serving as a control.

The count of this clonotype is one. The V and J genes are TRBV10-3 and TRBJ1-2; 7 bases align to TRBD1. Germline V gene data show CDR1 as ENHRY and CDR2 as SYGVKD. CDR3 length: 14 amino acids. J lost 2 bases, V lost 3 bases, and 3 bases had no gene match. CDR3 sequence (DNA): TGTGCCATCAGTGACCGGGACAGCAACTATGGCTACACCTTC. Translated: CAISDRDSNYGYTF.

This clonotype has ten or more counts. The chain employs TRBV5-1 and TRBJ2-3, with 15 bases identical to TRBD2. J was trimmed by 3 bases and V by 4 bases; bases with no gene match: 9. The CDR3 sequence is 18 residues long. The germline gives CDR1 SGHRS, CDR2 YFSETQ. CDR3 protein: CASSPLGLAGGPTDTQYF. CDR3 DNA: TGCGCCAGCAGCCCACTTGGACTAGCGGGAGGGCCTACAGATACGCAGTATTTT.

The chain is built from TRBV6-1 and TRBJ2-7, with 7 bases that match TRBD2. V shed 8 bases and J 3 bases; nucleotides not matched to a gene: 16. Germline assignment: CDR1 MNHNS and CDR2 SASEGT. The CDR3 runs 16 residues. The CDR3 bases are TGTGCCAGCTCTCCCTGGGGGACTACTAGAAACTACGAGCAGTACTTC. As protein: CASSPWGTTRNYEQYF.

The DNA of the CDR3 is TGCAGCTTGGGGGCAGGGTCCGTTGAAGCTTTCTTT. Protein product: CSLGAGSVEAFF. This sequence joins TRBV29-1 and TRBJ1-1, with D tentatively TRBD1 (6 bases). Trimming stripped 8 bases from V and 7 bases from J, with 17 bases between. Germline CDR1 reads SQVTM; CDR2 reads ANQGSEA. The CDR3 sequence is 12 residues long.

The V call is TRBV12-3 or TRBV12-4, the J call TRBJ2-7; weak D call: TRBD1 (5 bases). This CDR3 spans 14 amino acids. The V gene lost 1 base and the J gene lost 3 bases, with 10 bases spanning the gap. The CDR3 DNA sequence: TGTGCCAGCAGTTTAGGACAGATGGGCTACGAGCAGTACTTC. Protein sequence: CASSLGQMGYEQYF.

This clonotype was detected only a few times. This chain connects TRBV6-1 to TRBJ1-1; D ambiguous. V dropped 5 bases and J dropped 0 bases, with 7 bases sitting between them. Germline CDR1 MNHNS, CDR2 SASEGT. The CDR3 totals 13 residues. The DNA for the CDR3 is TGTGCCAGCAGTCATCAGGTGAACACTGAAGCTTTCTTT. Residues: CASSHQVNTEAFF.

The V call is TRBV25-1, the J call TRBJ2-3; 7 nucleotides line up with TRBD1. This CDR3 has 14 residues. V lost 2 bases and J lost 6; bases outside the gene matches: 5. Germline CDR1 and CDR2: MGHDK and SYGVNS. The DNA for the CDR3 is TGTGCCAGCAGTGAAGAGGGGGCGCGGGATACGCAGTATTTT. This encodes CASSEEGARDTQYF.

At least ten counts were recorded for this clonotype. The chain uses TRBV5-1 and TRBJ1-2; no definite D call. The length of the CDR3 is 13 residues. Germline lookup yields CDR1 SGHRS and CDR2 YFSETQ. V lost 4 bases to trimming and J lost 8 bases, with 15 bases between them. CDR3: CASSPGFQAGYTF. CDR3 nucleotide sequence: TGCGCCAGCAGCCCGGGTTTTCAGGCGGGCTACACCTTC.

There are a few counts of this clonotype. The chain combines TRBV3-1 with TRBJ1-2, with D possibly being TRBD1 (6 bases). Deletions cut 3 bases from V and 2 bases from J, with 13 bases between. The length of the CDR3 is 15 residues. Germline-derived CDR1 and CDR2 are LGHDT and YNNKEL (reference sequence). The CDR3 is CASSHLGGGNYGYTF. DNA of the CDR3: TGTGCCAGCAGCCACTTAGGAGGGGGGAACTATGGCTACACCTTC.

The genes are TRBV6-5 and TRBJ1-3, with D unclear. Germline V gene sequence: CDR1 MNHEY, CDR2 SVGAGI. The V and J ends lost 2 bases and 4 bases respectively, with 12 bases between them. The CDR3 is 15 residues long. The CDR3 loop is CASSYGSGPGNTIYF. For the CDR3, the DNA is TGTGCCAGCAGTTACGGGTCAGGTCCCGGAAACACCATATATTTT.

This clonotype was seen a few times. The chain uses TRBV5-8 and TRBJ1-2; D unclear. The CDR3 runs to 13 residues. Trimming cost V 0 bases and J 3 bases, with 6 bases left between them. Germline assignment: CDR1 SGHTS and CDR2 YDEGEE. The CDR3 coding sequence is TGTGCCAGCAGCTTGGACGGCGACTATGGCTACACCTTC. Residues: CASSLDGDYGYTF. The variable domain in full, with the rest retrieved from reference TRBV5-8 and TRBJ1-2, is EAGVTQSPTHLIKTRGQQATLRCSPISGHTSVYWYQQALGLGLQFLLWYDEGEERNRGNFPPRFSGRQFPNYSSELNVNALELEDSALYLCASSLDGDYGYTFGSGTRLTVV.

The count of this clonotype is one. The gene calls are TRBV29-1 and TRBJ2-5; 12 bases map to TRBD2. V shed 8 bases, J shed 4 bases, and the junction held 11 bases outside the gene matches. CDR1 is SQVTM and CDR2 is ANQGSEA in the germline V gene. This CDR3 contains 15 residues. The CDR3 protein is CSLPSTSGGVETQYF. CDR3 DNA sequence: TGCAGCTTGCCCTCGACTAGCGGGGGAGTAGAGACCCAGTACTTC. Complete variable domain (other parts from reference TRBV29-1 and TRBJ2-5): SAVISQKPSRDICQRGTSLTIQCQVDSQVTMMFWYRQQPGQSLTLIATANQGSEATYESGFVIDKFPISRPNLTFSTLTVSNMSPEDSSIYLCSLPSTSGGVETQYFGPGTRLLVL.

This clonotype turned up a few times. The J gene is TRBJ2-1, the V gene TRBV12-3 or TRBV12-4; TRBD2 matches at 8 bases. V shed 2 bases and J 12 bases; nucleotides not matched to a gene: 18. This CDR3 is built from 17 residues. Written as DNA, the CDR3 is TGTGCCAGCAGTTTAAGCTCCGGGGCGGGAGGTTCAAGGGGGCAGTTCTTC. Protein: CASSLSSGAGGSRGQFF.

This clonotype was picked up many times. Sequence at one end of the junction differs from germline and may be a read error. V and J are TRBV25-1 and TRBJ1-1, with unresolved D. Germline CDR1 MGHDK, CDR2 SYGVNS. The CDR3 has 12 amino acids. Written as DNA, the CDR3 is TGTGCCAGCAGTGAATCGGGAAGGGCCCAAACATTT. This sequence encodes CASSESGRAQTF. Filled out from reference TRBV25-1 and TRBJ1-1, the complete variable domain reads EADIYQTPRYLVIGTGKKITLECSQTMGHDKMYWYQQDPGMELHLIHYSYGVNSTEKGDLSSESTVSRIRTEHFPLTLESARPSHTSQYLCASSESGRAQTFGQGTRLTVV.

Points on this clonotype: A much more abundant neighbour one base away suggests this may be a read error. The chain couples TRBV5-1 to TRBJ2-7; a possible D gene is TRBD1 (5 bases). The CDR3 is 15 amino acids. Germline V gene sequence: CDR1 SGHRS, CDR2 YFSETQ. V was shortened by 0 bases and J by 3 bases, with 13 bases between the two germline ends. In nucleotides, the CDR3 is TGCGCCAGCAGCTTGGCGGGCTTTGGACACTACGAGCAGTACTTC. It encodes CASSLAGFGHYEQYF.

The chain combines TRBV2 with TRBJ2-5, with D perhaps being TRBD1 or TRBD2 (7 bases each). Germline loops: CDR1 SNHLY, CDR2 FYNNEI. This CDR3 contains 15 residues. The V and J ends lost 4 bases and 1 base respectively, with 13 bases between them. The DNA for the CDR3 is TGTGCCAGCAGTGGAGCGGGACAGCCCCAAGAGACCCAGTACTTC. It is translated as CASSGAGQPQETQYF.